The source of this T cell receptor (beta chain) is a study of cytomegalovirus exposure and HLA in healthy donors. Study-level points and caveats: Sequence variants that were highly shared formed a cluster that was likely a sequencing artifact. Trimming of TCR beta V- and J-genes showed a link, identified in a later analysis, to a missense DCLRE1C variant. Within an earlier analysis, most TCR beta V segments proved productive either about 90% or about 30% of the time. In a later analysis, donors in an Asian-associated ancestry cluster reportedly had fewer N-insertions in productive TCRs than the cohort mean.

The primer mix had 60 Vbeta and 13 Jbeta primers. Clones were sequenced by immunoSEQ multiplex PCR, and TCRdb holds only the in-frame ones, with some missing. The sample spans roughly 51,000 clones; the ten largest clones claim about 6%. Of note for this clone: Its specificity is unknown.

This CDR3 is built from 13 residues. V was shortened by 6 bases and J by 8 bases, with 14 bases between the two germline ends. The germline V gene encodes CDR1 MNHEY and CDR2 SMNVEV (reference sequence). This receptor was obtained from a male donor in good health and CMV-seropositive. The rearrangement joins TRBV27 to TRBJ2-1, with D perhaps TRBD1 (7 bases). The specimen was PBMCs. The CDR3 region is CASRPRGDDEQFF. The CDR3 coding sequence is TGTGCCAGCAGGCCCAGGGGGGACGATGAGCAGTTCTTC.